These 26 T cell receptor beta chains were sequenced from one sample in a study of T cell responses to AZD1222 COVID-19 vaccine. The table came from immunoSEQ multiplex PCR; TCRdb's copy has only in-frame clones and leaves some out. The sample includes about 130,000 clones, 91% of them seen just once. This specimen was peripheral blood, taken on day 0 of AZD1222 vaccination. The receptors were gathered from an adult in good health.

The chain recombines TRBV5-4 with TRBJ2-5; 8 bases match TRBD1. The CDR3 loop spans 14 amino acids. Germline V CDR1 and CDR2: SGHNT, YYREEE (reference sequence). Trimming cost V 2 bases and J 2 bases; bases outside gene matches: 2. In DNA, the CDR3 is TGTGCCAGCAGCTTTGGACAGGGTCAAGAGACCCAGTACTTC. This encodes CASSFGQGQETQYF.

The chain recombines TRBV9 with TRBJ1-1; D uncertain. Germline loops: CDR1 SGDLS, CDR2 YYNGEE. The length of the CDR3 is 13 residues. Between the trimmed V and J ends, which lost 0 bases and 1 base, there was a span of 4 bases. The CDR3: CASSVVRNTEAFF. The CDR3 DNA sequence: TGTGCCAGCAGCGTAGTACGGAACACTGAAGCTTTCTTT. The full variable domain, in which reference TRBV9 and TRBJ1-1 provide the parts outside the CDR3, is DSGVTQTPKHLITATGQRVTLRCSPRSGDLSVYWYQQSLDQGLQFLIQYYNGEERAKGNILERFSAQQFPDLHSELNLSSLELGDSALYFCASSVVRNTEAFFGQGTRLTVV.

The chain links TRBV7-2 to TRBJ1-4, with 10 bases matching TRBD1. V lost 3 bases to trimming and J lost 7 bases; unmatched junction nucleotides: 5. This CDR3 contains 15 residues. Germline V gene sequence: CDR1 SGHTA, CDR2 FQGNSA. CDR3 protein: CASSFDRGRSEKLFF. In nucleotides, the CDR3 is TGTGCCAGCAGCTTCGACAGGGGGCGTAGTGAAAAACTGTTTTTT.

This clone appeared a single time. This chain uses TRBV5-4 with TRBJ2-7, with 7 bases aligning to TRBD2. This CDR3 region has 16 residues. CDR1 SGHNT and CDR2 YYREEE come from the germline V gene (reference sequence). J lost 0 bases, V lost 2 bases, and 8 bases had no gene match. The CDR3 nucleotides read TGTGCCAGCAGCTTACCTAGCGGAAAAACCTCCTACGAGCAGTACTTC. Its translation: CASSLPSGKTSYEQYF.

This chain's CDR3 is CASSEPDTQYF. The CDR3 DNA follows: TGTGCCAGCAGTGAACCAGATACGCAGTATTTT. The genes are TRBV2 and TRBJ2-3; D gene uncertain. CDR3 length equals 11 residues. V lost 2 bases and J lost 4, with 1 base in between. The germline V gene encodes CDR1 SNHLY and CDR2 FYNNEI.

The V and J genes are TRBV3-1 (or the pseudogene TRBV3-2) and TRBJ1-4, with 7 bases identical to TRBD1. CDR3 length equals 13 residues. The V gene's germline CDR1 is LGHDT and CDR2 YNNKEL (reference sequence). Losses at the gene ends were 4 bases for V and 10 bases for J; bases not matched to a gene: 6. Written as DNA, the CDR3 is TGTGCCAGCAGCCCGACAGGGACTGGAAAACTGTTTTTT. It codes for CASSPTGTGKLFF.

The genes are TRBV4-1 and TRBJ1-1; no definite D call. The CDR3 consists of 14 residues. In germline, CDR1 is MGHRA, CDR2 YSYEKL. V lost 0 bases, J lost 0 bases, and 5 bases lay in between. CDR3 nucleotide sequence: TGCGCCAGCAGCCAAGATGACCTGAACACTGAAGCTTTCTTT. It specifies CASSQDDLNTEAFF.

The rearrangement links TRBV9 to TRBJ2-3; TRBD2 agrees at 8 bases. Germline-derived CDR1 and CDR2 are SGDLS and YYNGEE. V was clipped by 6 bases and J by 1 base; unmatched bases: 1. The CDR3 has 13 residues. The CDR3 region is CASKTSGTDTQYF. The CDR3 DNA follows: TGTGCCAGCAAGACTAGCGGCACAGATACGCAGTATTTT.

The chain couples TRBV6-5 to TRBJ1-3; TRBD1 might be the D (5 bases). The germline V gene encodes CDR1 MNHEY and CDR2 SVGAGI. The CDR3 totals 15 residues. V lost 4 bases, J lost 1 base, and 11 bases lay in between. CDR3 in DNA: TGTGCCAGCAGTTTCGGGAGGGGTTCTGGAAACACCATATATTTT. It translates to CASSFGRGSGNTIYF.

The CDR3, as DNA: TGTGCCAGCAGCTTCCTTGGACAGGGGCAGGTTGGCTACACCTTC. Protein product: CASSFLGQGQVGYTF. The chain couples TRBV5-6 to TRBJ1-2; 9 bases are a match to TRBD1. The J segment lost 7 bases and the V segment lost 2 bases, leaving 9 bases of the junction unmatched. This CDR3 has 15 residues. Per the germline V gene, CDR1 is SGHDT and CDR2 is YYEEEE.

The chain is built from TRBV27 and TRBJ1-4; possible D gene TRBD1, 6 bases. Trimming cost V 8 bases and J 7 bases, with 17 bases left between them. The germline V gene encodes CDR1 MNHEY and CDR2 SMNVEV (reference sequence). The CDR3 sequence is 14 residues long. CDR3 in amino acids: CASGPRGRSEKLFF. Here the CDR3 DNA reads TGTGCCAGCGGGCCCCGGGGGCGAAGTGAAAAACTGTTTTTT.

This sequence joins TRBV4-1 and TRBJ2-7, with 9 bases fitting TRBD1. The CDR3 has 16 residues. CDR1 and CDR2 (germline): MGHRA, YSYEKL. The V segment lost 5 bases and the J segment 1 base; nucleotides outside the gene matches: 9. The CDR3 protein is CASSYTLGQGSYEQYF. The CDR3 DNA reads TGCGCCAGCAGCTATACCTTGGGACAGGGTTCCTACGAGCAGTACTTC.

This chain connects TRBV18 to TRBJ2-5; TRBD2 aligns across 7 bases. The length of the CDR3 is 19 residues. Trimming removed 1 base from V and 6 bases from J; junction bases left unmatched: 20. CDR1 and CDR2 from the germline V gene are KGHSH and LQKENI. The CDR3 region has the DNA TGTGCCAGCTCACCACTCAAGGTGCTAAGAGAGCGGGAAGAGAAGACCCAGTACTTC. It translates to CASSPLKVLREREEKTQYF.

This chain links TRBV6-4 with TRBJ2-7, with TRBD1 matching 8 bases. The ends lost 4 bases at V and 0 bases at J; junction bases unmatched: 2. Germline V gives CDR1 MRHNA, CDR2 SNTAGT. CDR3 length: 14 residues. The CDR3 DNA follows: TGTGCCAGCAGTGGGACAGGGTGCTCCTACGAGCAGTACTTC. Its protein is CASSGTGCSYEQYF.

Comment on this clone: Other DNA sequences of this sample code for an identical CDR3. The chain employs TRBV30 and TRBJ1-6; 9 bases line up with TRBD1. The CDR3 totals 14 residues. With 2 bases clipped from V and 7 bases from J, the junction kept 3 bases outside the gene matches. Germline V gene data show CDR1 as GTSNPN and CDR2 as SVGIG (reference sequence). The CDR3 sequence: CAWSIGQGNSPLHF. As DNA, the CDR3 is TGTGCCTGGAGTATCGGACAGGGGAATTCACCCCTCCACTTT.

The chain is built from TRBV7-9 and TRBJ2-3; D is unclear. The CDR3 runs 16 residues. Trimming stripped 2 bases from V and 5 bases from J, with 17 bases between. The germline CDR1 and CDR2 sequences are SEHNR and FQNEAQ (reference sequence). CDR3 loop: CASSLFRVSFRDTQYF. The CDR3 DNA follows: TGTGCCAGCAGCTTATTTCGGGTCAGCTTCCGAGATACGCAGTATTTT.

The DNA for the CDR3 is TGTGCCTGGAGTGTACAAGGTAGCTATGGCTACACCTTC. Amino acids: CAWSVQGSYGYTF. V gene TRBV30 combines with J gene TRBJ1-2; D ambiguous. The CDR3 runs to 13 residues. The germline V gene encodes CDR1 GTSNPN and CDR2 SVGIG (reference sequence). The V gene lost 0 bases and the J gene lost 4 bases, with 9 bases spanning the gap.

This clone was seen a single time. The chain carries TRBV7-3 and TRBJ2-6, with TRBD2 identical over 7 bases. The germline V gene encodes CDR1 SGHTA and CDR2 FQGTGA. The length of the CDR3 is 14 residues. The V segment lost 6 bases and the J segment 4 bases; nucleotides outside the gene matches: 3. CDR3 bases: TGTGCCAGCAGGGGAGGGCTAGGGGCCAACGTCCTGACTTTC. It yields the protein CASRGGLGANVLTF. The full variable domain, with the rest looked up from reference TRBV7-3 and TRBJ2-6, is GAGVSQTPSNKVTEKGKYVELRCDPISGHTALYWYRQSLGQGPEFLIYFQGTGAADDSGLPNDRFFAVRPEGSVSTLKIQRTERGDSAVYLCASRGGLGANVLTFGAGSRLTVL.

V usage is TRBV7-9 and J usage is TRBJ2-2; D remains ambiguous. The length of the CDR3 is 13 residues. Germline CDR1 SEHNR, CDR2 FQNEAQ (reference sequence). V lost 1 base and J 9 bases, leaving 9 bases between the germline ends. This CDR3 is CASSLGSGRELFF. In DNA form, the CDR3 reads TGTGCCAGCAGCTTAGGATCAGGCAGGGAGCTGTTTTTT.

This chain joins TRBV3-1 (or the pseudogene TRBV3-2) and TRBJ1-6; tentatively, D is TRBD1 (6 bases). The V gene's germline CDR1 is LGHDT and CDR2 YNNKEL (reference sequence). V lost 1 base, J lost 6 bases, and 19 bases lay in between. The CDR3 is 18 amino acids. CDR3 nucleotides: TGTGCCAGCAGCCAAGCCGATCTTCCAGGGACAACTAATTCACCCCTCCACTTT. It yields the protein CASSQADLPGTTNSPLHF.

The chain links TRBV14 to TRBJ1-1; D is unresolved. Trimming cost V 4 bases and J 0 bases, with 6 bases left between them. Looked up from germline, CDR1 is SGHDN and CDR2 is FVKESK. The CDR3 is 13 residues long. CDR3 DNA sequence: TGTGCCAGCAGCCCTAAGCTGAACACTGAAGCTTTCTTT. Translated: CASSPKLNTEAFF.

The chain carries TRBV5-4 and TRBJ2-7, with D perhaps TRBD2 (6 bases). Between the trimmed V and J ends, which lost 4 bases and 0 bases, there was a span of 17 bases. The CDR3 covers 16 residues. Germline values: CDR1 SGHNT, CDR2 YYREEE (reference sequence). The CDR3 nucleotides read TGTGCCAGCAGCCCCTCTCCGGGAGACTACTCCTACGAGCAGTACTTC. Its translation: CASSPSPGDYSYEQYF.

The CDR3 spells CASSQTLAGESQEQFF. The CDR3 nucleotides are TGCGCCAGCAGCCAGACCCTAGCGGGAGAAAGTCAGGAGCAGTTCTTC. The genes are TRBV4-1 and TRBJ2-1; the match to TRBD2 covers 10 bases. The CDR3 runs to 16 residues. Per the germline V gene, CDR1 is MGHRA and CDR2 is YSYEKL. V lost 3 bases, J lost 10 bases, and 12 bases stayed unmatched.

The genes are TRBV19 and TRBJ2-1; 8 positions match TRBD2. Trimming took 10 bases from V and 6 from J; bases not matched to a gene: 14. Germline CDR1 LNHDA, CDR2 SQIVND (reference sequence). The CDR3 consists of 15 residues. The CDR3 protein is CATKKGERGINEQFF. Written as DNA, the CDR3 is TGTGCCACAAAAAAAGGCGAGCGGGGGATCAATGAGCAGTTCTTC.

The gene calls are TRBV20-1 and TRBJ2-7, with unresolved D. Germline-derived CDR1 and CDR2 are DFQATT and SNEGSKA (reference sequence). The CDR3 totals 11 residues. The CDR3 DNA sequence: TGCAGCGCGACACGTTCCTACGAGCAGTACTTC. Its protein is CSATRSYEQYF.

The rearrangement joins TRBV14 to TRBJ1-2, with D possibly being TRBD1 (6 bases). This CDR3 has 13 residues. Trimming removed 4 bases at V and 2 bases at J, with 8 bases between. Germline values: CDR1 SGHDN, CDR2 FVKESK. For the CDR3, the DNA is TGTGCCAGCAGCCCCGGGACAAACTATGGCTACACCTTC. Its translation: CASSPGTNYGYTF.